This T cell receptor beta chain was identified in a study of control samples from healthy donors and cancer patients (TCRdb year 2020). Worth noting for this clone: This receptor's antigen is unknown. Base qualities are not recorded, but no much larger clone differs from it by a single base.

Receptor libraries were prepared by the immunoSEQ multiplex PCR assay. The immuneACCESS repertoire file appears here via TCRdb, limited to in-frame rearrangements. These files lack a portion of the clones; in checked studies, under half of the deficit traces to unresolved V genes, and the cause of the others is not known. The sample table contains about 100,000 clones; only one count was recorded for roughly 87% of them. In total, the top ten clones hold 15% to 20% of the sample. The receptor's source is a woman in her forties or fifties in good health. The sample was blood.

The base sequence is TGTGCCAGCAGCTTAGTAGGGTTCACTGAAGCTTTCTTT. The encoded protein is CASSLVGFTEAFF. The sequence links TRBV7-8 to TRBJ1-1; a confident D gene designation cannot be given. V loses 1 base of germline sequence and J loses 4 bases, and the interval between the two ends is 7 bases. As encoded in the germline V gene, CDR1 is SGHVS while CDR2 is FQNEAQ. CDR3 length: 13 amino acids, cysteine to phenylalanine. Solely the CDR3 DNA is kept, with 39 bases framed from the first base.